This entry concerns a single TCR beta chain. The record originates from a study of blood T cell repertoires in COVID-19. Study details: There were acute and convalescent COVID-19 samples, and they came from the United States, Italy and Spain. Nucleic acid was either cDNA or gDNA, and it came from T cells, B-cell-depleted T cells, or PBMCs.

In the authors' workflow: Using reference gene primer amplification, nucleated cell counts were estimated. The method was immunoSEQ multiplex PCR; TCRdb's version includes in-frame clones alone and lacks a portion of them. V, J and clone size are those of that table, while D and trimming were read from the DNA. The sample comprises fewer than 350,000 clones, around 81% of which are singletons, and roughly 2.9% rests with the top ten. Per germline, CDR1 SGHDT and CDR2 YYEEEE. J gave up 4 bases and V 2 bases, and 3 bases lay outside the gene matches. This CDR3 is 14 amino acids long. Sequencing was done on a sample of peripheral blood. This rearrangement joins TRBV5-6 to TRBJ2-1; 7 bases map to TRBD1. This TCR came from a woman in her fifties or sixties with active or convalescent COVID-19. CDR3 sequence reads: CASSFGTVYNEQFF. CDR3 sequence (DNA): TGTGCCAGCAGCTTCGGGACAGTTTACAATGAGCAGTTCTTC.